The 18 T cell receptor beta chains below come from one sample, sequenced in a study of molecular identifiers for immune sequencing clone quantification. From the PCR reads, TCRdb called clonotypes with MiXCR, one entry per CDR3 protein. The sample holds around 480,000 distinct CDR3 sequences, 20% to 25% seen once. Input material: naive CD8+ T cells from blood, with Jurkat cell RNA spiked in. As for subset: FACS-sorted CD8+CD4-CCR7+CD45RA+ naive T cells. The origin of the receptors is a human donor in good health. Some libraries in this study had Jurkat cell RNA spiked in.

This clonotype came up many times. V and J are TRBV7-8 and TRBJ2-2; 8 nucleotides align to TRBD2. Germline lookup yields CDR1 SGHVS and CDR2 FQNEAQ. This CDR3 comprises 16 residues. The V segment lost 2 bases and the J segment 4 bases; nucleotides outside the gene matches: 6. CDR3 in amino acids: CASSLWASGSTGELFF. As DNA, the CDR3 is TGTGCCAGCAGCTTATGGGCTAGCGGGTCCACCGGGGAGCTGTTTTTT.

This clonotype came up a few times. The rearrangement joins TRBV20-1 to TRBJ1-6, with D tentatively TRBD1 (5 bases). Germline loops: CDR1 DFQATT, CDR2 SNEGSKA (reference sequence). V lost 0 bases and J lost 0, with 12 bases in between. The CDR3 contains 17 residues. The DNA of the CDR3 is TGCAGTGCTAGAGATCCGGACACCAGCTCCTATAATTCACCCCTCCACTTT. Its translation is CSARDPDTSSYNSPLHF.

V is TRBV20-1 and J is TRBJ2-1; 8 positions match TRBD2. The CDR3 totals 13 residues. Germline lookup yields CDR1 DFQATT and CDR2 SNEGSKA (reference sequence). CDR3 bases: TGCAGCTCACTAGCGGTCTCCTACAATGAGCAGTTCTTC. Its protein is CSSLAVSYNEQFF.

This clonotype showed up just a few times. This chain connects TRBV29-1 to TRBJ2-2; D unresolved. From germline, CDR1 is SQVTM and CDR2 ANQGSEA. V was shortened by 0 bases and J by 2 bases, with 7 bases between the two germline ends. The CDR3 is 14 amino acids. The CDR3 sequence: CSVEETVNTGELFF. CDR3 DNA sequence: TGCAGCGTTGAAGAGACGGTTAACACCGGGGAGCTGTTTTTT.

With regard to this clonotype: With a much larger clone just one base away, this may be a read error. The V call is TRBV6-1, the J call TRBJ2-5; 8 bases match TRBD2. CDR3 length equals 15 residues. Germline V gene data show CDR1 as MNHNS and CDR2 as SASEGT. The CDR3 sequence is CAGSKYSGTEETQYF. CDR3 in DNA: TGTGCCGGCAGCAAGTATAGCGGGACCGAAGAGACCCAGTACTTC.

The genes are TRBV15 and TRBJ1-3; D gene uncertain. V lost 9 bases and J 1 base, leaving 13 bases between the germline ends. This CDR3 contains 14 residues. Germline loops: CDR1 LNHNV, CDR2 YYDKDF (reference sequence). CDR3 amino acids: CATKPGVSGNTIYF. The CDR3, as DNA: TGTGCCACGAAACCCGGGGTGTCTGGAAACACCATATATTTT.

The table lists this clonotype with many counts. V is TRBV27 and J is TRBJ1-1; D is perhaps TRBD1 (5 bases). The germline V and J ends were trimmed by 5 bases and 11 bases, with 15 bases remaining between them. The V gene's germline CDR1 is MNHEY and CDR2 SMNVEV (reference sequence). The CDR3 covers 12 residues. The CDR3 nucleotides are TGTGCCAGCAGTCCCCCGGGACCGTGGGCTTTCTTT. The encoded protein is CASSPPGPWAFF.

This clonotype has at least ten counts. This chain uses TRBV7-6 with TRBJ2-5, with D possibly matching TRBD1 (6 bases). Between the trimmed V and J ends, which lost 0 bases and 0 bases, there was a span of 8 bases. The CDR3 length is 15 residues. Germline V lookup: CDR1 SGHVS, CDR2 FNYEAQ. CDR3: CASSLARTDQETQYF. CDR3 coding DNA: TGTGCCAGCAGCTTAGCCCGGACAGACCAAGAGACCCAGTACTTC.

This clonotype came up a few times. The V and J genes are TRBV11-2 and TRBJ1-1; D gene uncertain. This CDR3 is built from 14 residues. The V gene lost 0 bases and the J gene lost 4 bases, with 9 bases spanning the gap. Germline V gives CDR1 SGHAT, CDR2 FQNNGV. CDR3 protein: CASSLEVWGTEAFF. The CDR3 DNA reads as TGTGCCAGCAGCTTAGAGGTCTGGGGCACTGAAGCTTTCTTT.

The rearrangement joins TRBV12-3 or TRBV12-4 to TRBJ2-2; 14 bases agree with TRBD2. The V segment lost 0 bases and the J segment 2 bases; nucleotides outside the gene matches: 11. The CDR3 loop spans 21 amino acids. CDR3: CASSLALGTSGRYHNTGELFF. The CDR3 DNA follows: TGTGCCAGCAGTTTAGCGCTTGGGACTAGCGGGAGATATCATAACACCGGGGAGCTGTTTTTT.

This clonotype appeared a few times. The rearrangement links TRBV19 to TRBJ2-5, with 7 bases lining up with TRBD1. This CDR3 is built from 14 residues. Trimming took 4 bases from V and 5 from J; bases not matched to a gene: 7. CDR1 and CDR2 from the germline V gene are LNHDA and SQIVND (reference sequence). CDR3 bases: TGTGCCAGTAGTAGAGGGGGCCCCAGGGAGACCCAGTACTTC. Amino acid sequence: CASSRGGPRETQYF.

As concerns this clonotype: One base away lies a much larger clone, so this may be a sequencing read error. The CDR3 spells CASSQDWGSYGQYF. The CDR3 region has the DNA TGCGCCAGCAGCCAAGATTGGGGTAGCTACGGGCAGTACTTC. The gene calls are TRBV4-3 and TRBJ2-7; D unresolved. Looked up from germline, CDR1 is LGHNA and CDR2 is YSLEER. The CDR3 consists of 14 residues.

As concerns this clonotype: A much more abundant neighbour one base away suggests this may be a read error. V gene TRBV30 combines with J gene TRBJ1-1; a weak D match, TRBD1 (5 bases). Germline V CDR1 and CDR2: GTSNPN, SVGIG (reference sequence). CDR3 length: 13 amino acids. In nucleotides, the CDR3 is TGTGCCTCCCAGGCGGGGGGGAACACTGAAGCTCTCTTT. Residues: CASQAGGNTEALF.

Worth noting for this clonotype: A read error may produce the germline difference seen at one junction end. CDR3 sequence (DNA): TGTGCCAGCAGCTCTACTAGCGGGAGGGCCAGCGTCTCCCACAATGAGCAGTTCTTC. As protein: CASSSTSGRASVSHNEQFF. This chain uses TRBV28 with TRBJ2-1; 13 bases are a match to TRBD2. Germline values: CDR1 MDHEN, CDR2 SYDVKM. There are 19 residues in the CDR3.

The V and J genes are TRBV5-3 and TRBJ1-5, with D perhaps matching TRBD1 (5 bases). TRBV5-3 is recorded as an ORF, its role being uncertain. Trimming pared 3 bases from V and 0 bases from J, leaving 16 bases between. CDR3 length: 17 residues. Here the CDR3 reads CARSYGDVQHSNQPQHF. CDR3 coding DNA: TGTGCCAGAAGCTATGGGGACGTTCAACATAGCAATCAGCCCCAGCATTTT.

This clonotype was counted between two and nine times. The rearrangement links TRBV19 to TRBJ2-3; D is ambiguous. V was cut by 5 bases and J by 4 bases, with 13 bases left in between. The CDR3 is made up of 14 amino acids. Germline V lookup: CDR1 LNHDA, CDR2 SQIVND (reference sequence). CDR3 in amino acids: CASSPYLEADTQYF. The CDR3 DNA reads TGTGCCAGTAGTCCATACCTCGAGGCAGATACGCAGTATTTT. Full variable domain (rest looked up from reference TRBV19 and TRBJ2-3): DGGITQSPKYLFRKEGQNVTLSCEQNLNHDAMYWYRQDPGQGLRLIYYSQIVNDFQKGDIAEGYSVSREKKESFPLTVTSAQKNPTAFYLCASSPYLEADTQYFGPGTRLTVL.

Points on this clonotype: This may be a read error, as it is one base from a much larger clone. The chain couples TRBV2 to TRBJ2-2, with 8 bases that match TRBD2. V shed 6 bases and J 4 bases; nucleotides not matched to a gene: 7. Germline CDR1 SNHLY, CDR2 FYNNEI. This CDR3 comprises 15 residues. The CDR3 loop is CASRPPAGVTGELFF. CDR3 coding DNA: TGTGCCAGCAGACCCCCAGCGGGAGTCACCGGGGAGCTGTTTTTT.

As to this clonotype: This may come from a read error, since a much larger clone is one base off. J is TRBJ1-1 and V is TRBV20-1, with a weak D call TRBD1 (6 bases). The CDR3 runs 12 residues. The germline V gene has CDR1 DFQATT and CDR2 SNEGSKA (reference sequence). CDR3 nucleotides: TGCAGGTCGCAACCAGGGGACACTGAAGCTTTCTTT. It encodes CRSQPGDTEAFF.